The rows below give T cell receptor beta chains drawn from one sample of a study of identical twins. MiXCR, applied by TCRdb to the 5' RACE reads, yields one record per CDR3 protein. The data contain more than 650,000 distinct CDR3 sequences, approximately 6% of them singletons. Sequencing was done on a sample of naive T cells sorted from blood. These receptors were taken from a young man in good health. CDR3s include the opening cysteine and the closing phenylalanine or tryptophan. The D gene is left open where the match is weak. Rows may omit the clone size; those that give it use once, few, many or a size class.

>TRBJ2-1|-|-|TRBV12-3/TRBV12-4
CASSLEWGRDNSYNEQFF
TGTGCCAGCAGTTTGGAATGGGGCAGGGATAACTCCTACAATGAGCAGTTCTTC
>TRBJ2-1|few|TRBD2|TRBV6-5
CASSYASGRGPFHEQFF
TGTGCCAGCAGTTACGCCAGCGGGAGGGGTCCTTTTCATGAGCAGTTCTTC
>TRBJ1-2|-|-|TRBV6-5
CASSFFLGGPTPYGYTF
TGTGCCAGCAGTTTCTTCCTAGGGGGGCCTACCCCCTATGGCTACACCTTC
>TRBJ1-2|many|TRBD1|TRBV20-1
CSARTGERGYTF
TGCAGTGCTAGGACAGGGGAACGTGGCTACACCTTC
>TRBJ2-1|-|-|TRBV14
CASSSGLKMTYNEQFF
TGTGCCAGCAGCTCAGGACTGAAGATGACCTACAATGAGCAGTTCTTC
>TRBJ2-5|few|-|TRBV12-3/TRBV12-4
CASSLPERTREETQYF
TGTGCCAGCAGTTTGCCTGAGAGGACACGCGAAGAGACCCAGTACTTC
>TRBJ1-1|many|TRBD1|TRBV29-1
CSAGQGTNTEAFF
TGCAGCGCCGGACAGGGAACGAACACTGAAGCTTTCTTT
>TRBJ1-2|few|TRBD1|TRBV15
CATSNDRARGYGYTF
TGTGCCACCAGCAATGACAGGGCCCGGGGCTATGGCTACACCTTC
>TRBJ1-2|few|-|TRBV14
CASSEQGLGYTF
TGTGCCAGCAGCGAGCAGGGGCTTGGCTACACCTTC
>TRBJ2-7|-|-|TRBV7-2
CASSLEVQRSSYEQYF
TGTGCCAGCAGCTTAGAGGTTCAGAGAAGCTCCTACGAGCAGTACTTC
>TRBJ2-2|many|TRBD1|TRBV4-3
CASSLTTGATGELFF
TGCGCCAGCAGCCTCACGACAGGGGCCACCGGGGAGCTGTTTTTT
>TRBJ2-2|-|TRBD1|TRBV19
CASIPGQGAGELFF
TGTGCCAGTATCCCGGGACAGGGGGCCGGGGAGCTGTTTTTT
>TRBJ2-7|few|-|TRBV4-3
CASSQDTGTYEQYF
TGCGCCAGCAGCCAAGACACGGGAACCTACGAGCAGTACTTC
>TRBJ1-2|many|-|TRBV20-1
CSARGSADTF
TGCAGTGCTAGAGGCTCGGCGGACACCTTC
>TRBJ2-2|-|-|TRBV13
CASSPRITGELFF
TGTGCCAGCAGCCCGAGAATCACCGGGGAGCTGTTTTTT
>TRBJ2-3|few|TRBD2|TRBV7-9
CASSPSAGLAVTDTQYF
TGTGCCAGCAGCCCCTCAGCGGGACTAGCGGTCACAGATACGCAGTATTTT
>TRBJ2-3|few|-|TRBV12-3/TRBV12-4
CASSFTGMADTQYF
TGTGCCAGCAGTTTTACAGGGATGGCAGATACGCAGTATTTT
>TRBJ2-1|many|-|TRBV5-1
CASSLDNGANEQFF
TGCGCCAGCAGCTTGGATAATGGGGCCAATGAGCAGTTCTTC
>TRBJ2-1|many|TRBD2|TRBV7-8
CASSLAGVLAGGSNEQFF
TGTGCCAGCAGCTTAGCGGGGGTACTAGCGGGAGGGTCCAATGAGCAGTTCTTC
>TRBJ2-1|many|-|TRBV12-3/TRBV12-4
CASRGLGEQFF
TGTGCCAGCAGGGGACTCGGAGAGCAGTTCTTC
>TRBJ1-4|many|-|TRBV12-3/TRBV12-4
CASSLRGAGTNEKLFF
TGTGCCAGCAGTTTAAGGGGGGCAGGGACTAATGAAAAACTGTTTTTT
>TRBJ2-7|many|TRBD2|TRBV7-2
CASSVRGGRTYEQYF
TGTGCCAGCAGCGTTAGGGGCGGGAGAACCTACGAGCAGTACTTC
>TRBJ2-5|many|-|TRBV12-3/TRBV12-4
CASSLAGRMETQYF
TGTGCCAGCAGTTTAGCCGGGCGGATGGAGACCCAGTACTTC
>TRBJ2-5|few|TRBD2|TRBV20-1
CSARDPSGVFETQYF
TGCAGTGCTAGGGATCCTAGCGGGGTCTTCGAGACCCAGTACTTC
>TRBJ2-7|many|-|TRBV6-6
CASTVNSPYEQYF
TGTGCCAGCACTGTAAATAGTCCCTACGAGCAGTACTTC
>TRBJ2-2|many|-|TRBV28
CASGTFQDRAGTGELFF
TGTGCCAGCGGGACCTTCCAAGACAGGGCGGGAACCGGGGAGCTGTTTTTT
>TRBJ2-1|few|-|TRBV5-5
CASSFKILSSYNEQFF
TGTGCCAGCAGCTTTAAGATCCTCAGCTCCTACAATGAGCAGTTCTTC